A single sample is the source of the 20 T cell receptor beta chains below, sequenced in a study of PD-1 blockade in mismatch repair-deficient tumors. TCRdb keeps only in-frame clones here, not all; method: immunoSEQ multiplex PCR. The table includes around 50,000 clones, 65% to 80% detected once. Sequencing used PBMCs, obtained before pembrolizumab treatment. The receptors shown here come from an adult with mismatch repair-deficient cancer.

This rearrangement joins TRBV6-1 to TRBJ2-6; D possibly corresponds to TRBD1 (6 bases). This CDR3 comprises 17 residues. Germline V gives CDR1 MNHNS, CDR2 SASEGT. V shed 2 bases and J shed 3 bases, with 14 bases lying between them. CDR3: CASSELTGIGGANVLTF. The CDR3 DNA follows: TGTGCCAGCAGTGAATTAACAGGGATCGGTGGGGCCAACGTCCTGACTTTC.

This clone was counted between two and nine times. V usage is TRBV6-1 and J usage is TRBJ1-1, with D perhaps matching TRBD1 (6 bases). Germline assignment: CDR1 MNHNS and CDR2 SASEGT. Trimming took 6 bases from V and 8 from J, leaving 10 bases between them. The CDR3 covers 11 residues. The CDR3 protein is CASRLTGEAFF. The DNA of the CDR3 is TGTGCCAGCAGATTAACAGGGGAAGCTTTCTTT.

Sample share makes this clone medium-sized. The chain has TRBV6-6 and TRBJ1-1; tentatively, D is TRBD1 (5 bases). This CDR3 comprises 12 residues. Germline CDR1 MNHNY, CDR2 SVGAGI (reference sequence). V was pared by 4 bases and J by 11 bases, with 14 bases between. The CDR3: CASSSRRDEAFF. The CDR3 DNA reads as TGTGCCAGCAGTTCTCGCAGGGATGAGGCTTTCTTT.

This clone occurred a few times. The CDR3 region has the DNA TGTGCCAGCTCACCAATGGCCACCGGGGAGCTGTTTTTT. Its protein is CASSPMATGELFF. The gene calls are TRBV18 and TRBJ2-2; D is ambiguous. This CDR3 has 13 residues. Trimming took off 2 bases at V and 4 bases at J, with 5 bases between the two ends. Per the germline V gene, CDR1 is KGHSH and CDR2 is LQKENI. The full variable domain, completed using reference TRBV18 and TRBJ2-2, is NAGVMQNPRHLVRRRGQEARLRCSPMKGHSHVYWYRQLPEEGLKFMVYLQKENIIDESGMPKERFSAEFPKEGPSILRIQQVVRGDSAAYFCASSPMATGELFFGEGSRLTVL.

V gene TRBV29-1 combines with J gene TRBJ2-1; 9 nucleotides align to TRBD2. Trimming cost V 6 bases and J 6 bases; bases outside gene matches: 12. Germline CDR1 is SQVTM and CDR2 is ANQGSEA. The CDR3 covers 15 residues. CDR3 in amino acids: CSVPGGLAGLNEQFF. For the CDR3, the DNA is TGCAGCGTGCCAGGAGGGCTAGCGGGGCTCAATGAGCAGTTCTTC.

This sequence joins TRBV19 and TRBJ1-5; D gene uncertain. Trimming removed 3 bases from V and 0 bases from J, with 0 bases in between. The CDR3 has 12 residues. CDR1 LNHDA and CDR2 SQIVND come from the germline V gene (reference sequence). This chain's CDR3 is CASSISNQPQHF. The CDR3 DNA follows: TGTGCCAGTAGTATTAGCAATCAGCCCCAGCATTTT.

This clone was detected only a few times. This rearrangement joins TRBV6-5 to TRBJ1-1, with 7 bases lining up with TRBD1. CDR1 and CDR2 (germline): MNHEY, SVGAGI. This CDR3 spans 14 amino acids. V dropped 4 bases and J dropped 3; count of bases not matched to a gene: 5. Written as DNA, the CDR3 is TGTGCCAGCAGTTTTCCGGGACAGCACACTGAAGCTTTCTTT. Its protein product is CASSFPGQHTEAFF.

The chain links TRBV5-1 to TRBJ2-5; 9 nucleotides agree with TRBD2. The CDR3 consists of 14 residues. Trimming removed 1 base from V and 5 bases from J; junction bases left unmatched: 3. CDR1 and CDR2 from the germline V gene are SGHRS and YFSETQ. The CDR3 region is CASSLRSGSETQYF. The CDR3 DNA is TGCGCCAGCAGCTTGCGTAGCGGGAGTGAGACCCAGTACTTC.

V and J are TRBV19 and TRBJ1-1; the D is unclear. The CDR3 contains 13 residues. The germline gives CDR1 LNHDA, CDR2 SQIVND (reference sequence). V was shortened by 1 base and J by 4 bases, with 7 bases between the two germline ends. CDR3 DNA: TGTGCCAGTAGTATAGTTGGTGGCACTGAAGCTTTCTTT. Its protein is CASSIVGGTEAFF.

This chain uses TRBV7-3 with TRBJ2-5; D could derive from TRBD1 or TRBD2 (5 bases each). This CDR3 comprises 13 residues. Germline CDR1 and CDR2: SGHTA and FQGTGA. With 1 base removed from V and 7 bases from J, the gap between germline ends came to 10 bases. The CDR3 sequence is CASSLIGDGTQYF. CDR3 DNA: TGTGCCAGCAGCTTAATAGGGGACGGGACCCAGTACTTC.

This clone was counted only a few times. CDR3 nucleotide sequence: TGTGCCAGCAGTCCAAGAGGTTGGGAGCAGTACTTC. It translates to CASSPRGWEQYF. This chain links TRBV6-5 with TRBJ2-7, with unresolved D. V dropped 5 bases and J dropped 7 bases, with 12 bases sitting between them. This CDR3 has 12 amino acids. Germline loops: CDR1 MNHEY, CDR2 SVGAGI.

The V gene is TRBV16, the J gene TRBJ1-5, with D possibly matching TRBD1 (5 bases). The CDR3 covers 15 residues. Per germline, CDR1 KGHSY and CDR2 FQNENV. V lost 4 bases, J lost 5 bases, and 15 bases lay in between. CDR3 DNA sequence: TGTGCCAGCAGCCCAGGACTCCTAGGGGATCAGCCCCAGCATTTT. Its translation: CASSPGLLGDQPQHF.

The chain is built from TRBV5-1 and TRBJ2-2, with D maybe TRBD1 (7 bases). Between the trimmed V and J ends, which lost 4 bases and 5 bases, there was a span of 21 bases. This CDR3 is 17 amino acids long. CDR1 is SGHRS and CDR2 is YFSETQ in the germline V gene. The DNA of the CDR3 is TGCGCCAGCAGCGCCCTAGCCGGACAGGCGGGGACCGGGGAGCTGTTTTTT. Protein sequence: CASSALAGQAGTGELFF.

This chain connects TRBV5-1 to TRBJ2-4; TRBD2 might be the D (6 bases). Germline CDR1 is SGHRS and CDR2 is YFSETQ. V was cut by 0 bases and J by 0 bases, with 7 bases left in between. This CDR3 has 15 residues. CDR3 region: CASSLGSGAKNIQYF. In DNA, the CDR3 is TGCGCCAGCAGCTTGGGTAGCGGAGCCAAAAACATTCAGTACTTC.

The V call is TRBV7-2, the J call TRBJ1-3; maybe TRBD1 (5 bases). The CDR3 has 16 residues. The V and J ends lost 3 bases and 0 bases respectively, with 12 bases between them. Germline V gene data show CDR1 as SGHTA and CDR2 as FQGNSA. The CDR3 region is CASSFHTGDSGNTIYF. The CDR3 coding sequence is TGTGCCAGCAGCTTCCACACGGGGGACTCTGGAAACACCATATATTTT. Full variable domain (missing parts from reference TRBV7-2 and TRBJ1-3): GAGVSQSPSNKVTEKGKDVELRCDPISGHTALYWYRQSLGQGLEFLIYFQGNSAPDKSGLPSDRFSAERTGGSVSTLTIQRTQQEDSAVYLCASSFHTGDSGNTIYFGEGSWLTVV.

The chain combines TRBV27 with TRBJ2-5; 8 bases agree with TRBD2. Matching the DNA end better, TRBJ2-7 makes the J call doubtful. The germline CDR1 and CDR2 sequences are MNHEY and SMNVEV (reference sequence). This CDR3 is built from 19 residues. The CDR3 DNA reads TGTGCCAGCAGTTTATCGGGACCGGCTCCTCATCGGGAGGGCCTCGAGCAGTACTTC. Translated: CASSLSGPAPHREGLEQYF.

The chain combines TRBV11-1 with TRBJ2-5, with 8 bases lining up with TRBD2. The CDR3 runs 15 residues. After removal of 1 base from V and 4 bases from J, the junction contained 5 bases not matched to a gene. Germline lookup yields CDR1 SGHAT and CDR2 FQDESV (reference sequence). For the CDR3, the DNA is TGTGCCAGCAGCTTAGACCCCAGCGGGAGAGAGACCCAGTACTTC. It yields the protein CASSLDPSGRETQYF.

This chain links TRBV7-2 with TRBJ2-1; D gene ambiguous. V lost 3 bases and J 10 bases, leaving 7 bases between the germline ends. The CDR3 totals 11 residues. Germline V CDR1 and CDR2: SGHTA, FQGNSA. CDR3 residues: CASSLGTEQFF. DNA for the CDR3: TGTGCCAGCAGCTTGGGAACGGAGCAGTTCTTC.

The chain uses TRBV19 and TRBJ1-2; D is uncertain. V lost 5 bases to trimming and J lost 1 base, with 8 bases between them. Germline values: CDR1 LNHDA, CDR2 SQIVND (reference sequence). This CDR3 region has 13 residues. Here the CDR3 reads CASSPALNYGYTF. Written as DNA, the CDR3 is TGTGCCAGTAGTCCAGCCCTTAACTATGGCTACACCTTC. The full variable domain, completed using reference TRBV19 and TRBJ1-2, is DGGITQSPKYLFRKEGQNVTLSCEQNLNHDAMYWYRQDPGQGLRLIYYSQIVNDFQKGDIAEGYSVSREKKESFPLTVTSAQKNPTAFYLCASSPALNYGYTFGSGTRLTVV.

This clone was observed a handful of times. V is TRBV15 and J is TRBJ2-7; the D is unclear. Looked up from germline, CDR1 is LNHNV and CDR2 is YYDKDF (reference sequence). The CDR3 spans 12 residues. The V end lost 3 bases, the J end lost 0 bases, and 3 bases lay between the germline ends. The CDR3 reads CATSRSSYEQYF. DNA for the CDR3: TGTGCCACCAGCAGGAGCTCCTACGAGCAGTACTTC.